These 29 T cell receptor beta chains originate from one sample sequenced in a study of cytomegalovirus exposure and HLA in healthy donors. Primers included in the PCR were 60 Vbeta and 13 Jbeta primers. Clones were read by immunoSEQ multiplex PCR, and TCRdb kept only the in-frame ones, dropping some. The table includes 120,000 to 150,000 clones, more than 55% detected once. The source material was PBMCs. The receptors here all came from a woman aged 55-70 years in good health and CMV-seronegative.

On this clone itself: At one of its ends the junction is not consistent with the germline gene, which may arise from a read error. This sequence joins TRBV7-7 and TRBJ2-7; 8 positions match TRBD1. The CDR3 loop spans 16 amino acids. Germline CDR1 reads SSHAT; CDR2 reads FNYEAQ (reference sequence). As DNA, the CDR3 is TGTGCTAGCAGCCCGATTACCCGACAGGGGATCTACGAGCAGTACTTC. This translates into CASSPITRQGIYEQYF.

This chain joins TRBV2 and TRBJ2-5; 13 bases are a match to TRBD2. The germline V gene has CDR1 SNHLY and CDR2 FYNNEI. The V and J ends lost 7 bases and 4 bases, in that order; junction bases with no gene match: 6. This CDR3 spans 15 amino acids. The CDR3 loop reads CASTPTSGGSETQYF. The CDR3 DNA is TGTGCCAGCACCCCGACTAGCGGGGGGTCAGAGACCCAGTACTTC.

The rearrangement joins TRBV18 to TRBJ2-5; TRBD2 aligns across 10 bases. The CDR3 runs 15 residues. Germline V gene lookup returns CDR1 KGHSH and CDR2 LQKENI. The V gene end was trimmed by 6 bases and the J gene end by 5 bases; junction bases not matched to a gene: 9. The CDR3 region has the DNA TGTGCCAGCTCGGAGCGGGAGGGCCATGAGGAGACCCAGTACTTC. Amino acid sequence: CASSEREGHEETQYF.

This rearrangement joins TRBV5-1 to TRBJ2-3; unclear D gene. Trimming removed 4 bases at V and 7 bases at J, with 7 bases between. This CDR3 is 11 amino acids long. CDR1 SGHRS and CDR2 YFSETQ come from the germline V gene. CDR3 bases: TGCGCCAGCAGCATGACTTATACGCAGTATTTT. It specifies CASSMTYTQYF.

V usage is TRBV5-1 and J usage is TRBJ1-4; D gene ambiguous. Germline V gene sequence: CDR1 SGHRS, CDR2 YFSETQ. Trimming shortened V by 4 bases and J by 1 base, and 8 bases separated the two germline ends. The CDR3 contains 14 residues. The CDR3 region has the DNA TGCGCCAGCAGCGTAACGGGAACTAATGAAAAACTGTTTTTT. Translated, it gives CASSVTGTNEKLFF.

This clone was found a few times. V and J are TRBV5-4 and TRBJ2-1; 9 bases fit TRBD2. The CDR3 is 15 residues long. With V trimmed by 3 bases and J by 3 bases, 4 bases remained unmatched. Germline CDR1 is SGHNT and CDR2 is YYREEE (reference sequence). This CDR3 is CASSSRLADYNEQFF. CDR3 in DNA: TGTGCCAGCAGCTCTCGACTAGCGGACTACAATGAGCAGTTCTTC. The complete variable domain, with remaining parts taken from reference TRBV5-4 and TRBJ2-1, reads ETGVTQSPTHLIKTRGQQVTLRCSSQSGHNTVSWYQQALGQGPQFIFQYYREEENGRGNFPPRFSGLQFPNYSSELNVNALELDDSALYLCASSSRLADYNEQFFGPGTRLTVL.

The chain joins TRBV19 to TRBJ1-6; 7 bases align to TRBD1. CDR1 and CDR2 (germline): LNHDA, SQIVND (reference sequence). J gave up 6 bases and V 1 base, and 0 bases lay outside the gene matches. There are 14 residues in the CDR3. The CDR3 bases are TGTGCCAGTAGTATAGGGGACAGTAATTCACCCCTCCACTTT. Protein: CASSIGDSNSPLHF.

The chain uses TRBV5-1 and TRBJ2-3; tentatively, D is TRBD1 (5 bases). V lost 1 base and J lost 5, with 14 bases in between. This CDR3 spans 15 amino acids. Germline V gives CDR1 SGHRS, CDR2 YFSETQ. The DNA for the CDR3 is TGCGCCAGCAGCTTGAGCAGGGCGAAGGGAGATACGCAGTATTTT. It specifies CASSLSRAKGDTQYF.

The chain joins TRBV6-5 to TRBJ1-4; TRBD1 matches at 7 bases. CDR1 and CDR2 (germline): MNHEY, SVGAGI. The ends lost 6 bases at V and 4 bases at J; junction bases unmatched: 5. This CDR3 is 14 amino acids long. CDR3 residues: CASSPGQLNEKLFF. CDR3 DNA sequence: TGTGCCAGCAGCCCGGGACAGCTTAATGAAAAACTGTTTTTT.

This clone was counted between two and nine times. The rearrangement links TRBV10-1 to TRBJ2-2; D uncertain. CDR1 WNHNN and CDR2 SYGVQD come from the germline V gene (reference sequence). This CDR3 is built from 16 residues. The ends were cut back, 0 bases at V and 5 bases at J, with 13 bases in the middle. The CDR3 is CASSESIQKETGELFF. The CDR3 nucleotides are TGCGCCAGCAGTGAGTCGATACAGAAAGAAACCGGGGAGCTGTTTTTT.

This clone has more than one count but fewer than ten. The chain joins TRBV29-1 to TRBJ2-3, with TRBD2 matching over 11 bases. The germline CDR1 and CDR2 sequences are SQVTM and ANQGSEA. This CDR3 has 16 amino acids. Trimming at V came to 2 bases and at J to 7 bases, leaving 11 bases not matched to a gene. The CDR3: CSVEYTSGSYGNTQYF. The CDR3 DNA sequence: TGCAGCGTTGAATATACTAGCGGGAGTTATGGGAATACGCAGTATTTT.

This chain uses TRBV11-2 with TRBJ2-1, with TRBD2 matching over 7 bases. Germline V lookup: CDR1 SGHAT, CDR2 FQNNGV. The CDR3 sequence is 16 residues long. V lost 2 bases and J lost 7; bases outside the gene matches: 11. The CDR3 is CASSLWGGGAGNEQFF. The CDR3 coding sequence is TGTGCCAGCAGCTTATGGGGGGGAGGGGCAGGTAATGAGCAGTTCTTC. Looking up the rest from reference TRBV11-2 and TRBJ2-1 gives the full variable domain: EAGVAQSPRYKIIEKRQSVAFWCNPISGHATLYWYQQILGQGPKLLIQFQNNGVVDDSQLPKDRFSAERLKGVDSTLKIQPAKLEDSAVYLCASSLWGGGAGNEQFFGPGTRLTVL.

This chain uses TRBV5-6 with TRBJ2-7; 11 positions agree with TRBD2. The CDR3 covers 15 residues. Trimming took 0 bases from V and 3 from J; bases not matched to a gene: 2. CDR1 is SGHDT and CDR2 is YYEEEE in the germline V gene. CDR3 loop: CASSLVGTSGYEQYF. The CDR3 DNA reads TGTGCCAGCAGCTTGGTAGGGACTAGCGGCTACGAGCAGTACTTC. The whole variable domain, filled in from reference TRBV5-6 and TRBJ2-7, reads DAGVTQSPTHLIKTRGQQVTLRCSPKSGHDTVSWYQQALGQGPQFIFQYYEEEERQRGNFPDRFSGHQFPNYSSELNVNALLLGDSALYLCASSLVGTSGYEQYFGPGTRLTVT.

This clone has only a few counts. The V and J genes are TRBV5-1 and TRBJ2-7; possible D gene TRBD1, 6 bases. Germline CDR1 is SGHRS and CDR2 is YFSETQ. V was cut by 4 bases and J by 2 bases, with 10 bases left in between. The length of the CDR3 is 13 residues. The DNA for the CDR3 is TGCGCCAGCAGCACCGGGACACCCTACGAGCAGTACTTC. It translates to CASSTGTPYEQYF.

The rearrangement links TRBV5-6 to TRBJ2-2; TRBD2 might be the D (6 bases). V lost 4 bases and J 3 bases, leaving 19 bases between the germline ends. The germline gives CDR1 SGHDT, CDR2 YYEEEE. The CDR3 contains 17 residues. The CDR3 loop reads CASSPMDPGVHTGELFF. CDR3 DNA: TGTGCCAGCAGCCCCATGGACCCGGGAGTACACACCGGGGAGCTGTTTTTT.

CDR3 residues: CASSLDASGSWGTDTQYF. CDR3 bases: TGTGCCAGCAGCTTAGATGCTAGCGGGAGTTGGGGCACAGATACGCAGTATTTT. The chain recombines TRBV7-2 with TRBJ2-3; 10 bases fit TRBD2. V was clipped by 1 base and J by 1 base; unmatched bases: 8. The CDR3 is 18 amino acids. Germline V lookup: CDR1 SGHTA, CDR2 FQGNSA.

This chain connects TRBV29-1 to TRBJ2-3, with 12 bases fitting TRBD2. V shed 7 bases and J 0 bases; nucleotides not matched to a gene: 11. This CDR3 is built from 17 residues. The germline V gene has CDR1 SQVTM and CDR2 ANQGSEA. CDR3 in DNA: TGCAGCGGGGCTAGCGGGAGGGGATCGTCTAGCACAGATACGCAGTATTTT. Translated, it gives CSGASGRGSSSTDTQYF.

This chain links TRBV19 with TRBJ1-2; D is perhaps TRBD1 (5 bases). CDR1 and CDR2 from the germline V gene are LNHDA and SQIVND (reference sequence). The V gene lost 6 bases and the J gene lost 7 bases, with 15 bases spanning the gap. This CDR3 is built from 13 residues. Here the CDR3 reads CASSAGRNAGYTF. CDR3 sequence (DNA): TGTGCCAGTAGCGCGGGGCGCAACGCTGGCTACACCTTC.

V usage is TRBV4-1 and J usage is TRBJ2-5; 13 positions match TRBD2. TRBJ2-7 matches the DNA end more closely, so the J call is doubtful. Per germline, CDR1 MGHRA and CDR2 YSYEKL. CDR3 size: 15 residues. The CDR3 DNA reads as TGCGCCAGCAGCCAACTCCGACTAGCGGGAGGCGAGCAGTACTTC. It encodes CASSQLRLAGGEQYF.

The CDR3 DNA sequence: TGTGCCAGCAGCCTCAAAGGGGTCCCGGAGCAGTACTTC. Its protein product is CASSLKGVPEQYF. The V gene is TRBV5-4, the J gene TRBJ2-7, with D possibly being TRBD1 (5 bases). Trimming removed 4 bases from V and 7 bases from J, with 15 bases in between. The length of the CDR3 is 13 residues. CDR1 is SGHNT and CDR2 is YYREEE in the germline V gene (reference sequence).

The chain employs TRBV7-9 and TRBJ2-7; the D is unclear. Trimming took 5 bases from V and 3 from J, leaving 14 bases between them. The germline V gene has CDR1 SEHNR and CDR2 FQNEAQ (reference sequence). The CDR3 is 14 amino acids. CDR3 loop: CASSQAGLLYEQYF. In DNA form, the CDR3 reads TGTGCCAGCAGCCAGGCAGGCCTCCTCTACGAGCAGTACTTC. Full variable domain (missing parts from reference TRBV7-9 and TRBJ2-7): DTGVSQNPRHKITKRGQNVTFRCDPISEHNRLYWYRQTLGQGPEFLTYFQNEAQLEKSRLLSDRFSAERPKGSFSTLEIQRTEQGDSAMYLCASSQAGLLYEQYFGPGTRLTVT.

This clone was observed a handful of times. The chain has TRBV7-2 and TRBJ2-5, with D perhaps matching TRBD2 (6 bases). Trimming removed 5 bases at V and 5 bases at J, with 21 bases between. The V gene's germline CDR1 is SGHTA and CDR2 FQGNSA. The CDR3 has 16 amino acids. As DNA, the CDR3 is TGTGCCAGCAGCGACCGACGGGGGAGGCGGTCCGAGACCCAGTACTTC. Translated: CASSDRRGRRSETQYF.

In this sample, this clone turned up a few times. The CDR3 nucleotides are TGTGCCAGCAGAAAAGGGGGCCCGGGAGAGCAGTACTTC. Translated, it gives CASRKGGPGEQYF. The chain employs TRBV27 and TRBJ2-7; 7 bases fit TRBD1. Germline V gene sequence: CDR1 MNHEY, CDR2 SMNVEV (reference sequence). The CDR3 consists of 13 residues. V trimming: 6 bases; J trimming: 7 bases; junction bases outside the gene matches: 9.

This clone was found a few times. V usage is TRBV6-1 and J usage is TRBJ1-1, with 7 bases that match TRBD1. This CDR3 is built from 15 residues. The junction had 3 bases not matched to a gene; V was cut back by 1 base and J by 1 base. Germline V gene lookup returns CDR1 MNHNS and CDR2 SASEGT. Here the CDR3 DNA reads TGTGCCAGCAGTGAAGAGGACAGGTGGAACACTGAAGCTTTCTTT. Its translation is CASSEEDRWNTEAFF.

The chain recombines TRBV7-2 with TRBJ2-1; D uncertain. CDR3 length: 14 amino acids. Trimming shortened V by 1 base and J by 1 base, and 5 bases separated the two germline ends. Germline V CDR1 and CDR2: SGHTA, FQGNSA. The chain's CDR3 is CASSLDSSYNEQFF. CDR3 in DNA: TGTGCCAGCAGCTTAGATAGTTCCTACAATGAGCAGTTCTTC.

The chain recombines TRBV7-3 with TRBJ1-5, with a possible D match to TRBD1 (5 bases). Between the trimmed V and J ends, which lost 1 base and 2 bases, there was a span of 9 bases. The CDR3 is 15 amino acids. Germline CDR1 reads SGHTA; CDR2 reads FQGTGA. CDR3 protein: CASSLMGGGNQPQHF. The CDR3 DNA is TGTGCCAGCAGCTTAATGGGAGGGGGCAATCAGCCCCAGCATTTT.

This clone appeared once. This rearrangement joins TRBV7-7 to TRBJ2-3, with D possibly being TRBD2 (6 bases). Germline V gene data show CDR1 as SSHAT and CDR2 as FNYEAQ (reference sequence). The CDR3 is made up of 14 amino acids. V shed 2 bases and J shed 0 bases, with 6 bases lying between them. The CDR3 reads CASSLSGSTDTQYF. The CDR3 nucleotides read TGTGCCAGCAGCTTAAGCGGGAGCACAGATACGCAGTATTTT.

This clone was counted between two and nine times. The genes are TRBV20-1 and TRBJ2-1; D possibly corresponds to TRBD2 (5 bases). V lost 5 bases and J lost 10, with 12 bases in between. The CDR3 consists of 11 residues. The germline gives CDR1 DFQATT, CDR2 SNEGSKA (reference sequence). The CDR3 loop is CSAGIRGEQFF. CDR3 coding DNA: TGCAGTGCTGGCATTCGGGGAGAGCAGTTCTTC.

A few counts support this clone. The chain couples TRBV2 to TRBJ2-1; 9 bases line up with TRBD1. The V and J ends lost 6 bases and 7 bases, in that order; junction bases with no gene match: 16. Germline lookup yields CDR1 SNHLY and CDR2 FYNNEI. The CDR3 is made up of 17 amino acids. The CDR3 reads CASSLLWTGDAGNEQFF. Written as DNA, the CDR3 is TGTGCCAGCAGCCTATTATGGACAGGGGACGCGGGGAATGAGCAGTTCTTC.